A selection of T cell receptor beta chains follows, all from one sample in a study of regulatory T cells in long-lasting Graves disease. TCRdb itself ran the multiplex PCR reads through MiXCR, one entry per CDR3 protein. The sample holds about 420,000 distinct CDR3 sequences, around 22% seen once. Sequences were derived from peripheral blood mononuclear cells (PBMCs), sampled when the disease was refractory, from a patient treated with antithyroid drugs. The receptors stem from a female donor with Graves disease. Both conserved end residues are part of each CDR3. D genes are given only for firm matches. Some rows mark clone size as missing; the rest say once, few, many or name a class of expanded clone.

d_gene: -
j_gene: TRBJ2-5
len: 16
v_gene: TRBV7-2
abundance: -
CDR3nt: TGTGCCAGCAGCTTAGATCGGACACCCTACCAAGAGACCCAGTACTTC
CDR3aa: CASSLDRTPYQETQYF

d_gene: -
j_gene: TRBJ1-1
len: 17
v_gene: TRBV18
abundance: few
CDR3nt: TGTGCCAGCTCACCTCTGGAAAAACAGGGAATGAACACTGAAGCTTTCTTT
CDR3aa: CASSPLEKQGMNTEAFF

d_gene: -
j_gene: TRBJ1-2
len: 13
v_gene: TRBV4-1
abundance: -
CDR3nt: TGCGCCAGCAGCCAAGAACCGGGTTTTGGCTACACCTTC
CDR3aa: CASSQEPGFGYTF

d_gene: TRBD2
j_gene: TRBJ2-1
len: 16
v_gene: TRBV6-2/TRBV6-3
abundance: few
CDR3nt: TGTGCCACCAAAAGCGGGAGGGCCCTCTCCTACAATGAGCAGTTCTTC
CDR3aa: CATKSGRALSYNEQFF

d_gene: -
j_gene: TRBJ2-5
len: 14
v_gene: TRBV29-1
abundance: few
CDR3nt: TGCAGCGTTGTTTTTTTGAGTAGCCAAGAGACCCAGTACTTC
CDR3aa: CSVVFLSSQETQYF

d_gene: TRBD2
j_gene: TRBJ2-7
len: 17
v_gene: TRBV24-1
abundance: many
CDR3nt: TGTGCCACCAGTGATCCCCGGGATAGCGGGGGTTCCGACGAGCAGTACTTC
CDR3aa: CATSDPRDSGGSDEQYF

d_gene: -
j_gene: TRBJ2-7
len: 15
v_gene: TRBV7-8
abundance: few
CDR3nt: TGTGCCAGCAGCCCGAGAGACAGAATCTCCTACGAGCAGTACTTC
CDR3aa: CASSPRDRISYEQYF

d_gene: -
j_gene: TRBJ2-7
len: 16
v_gene: TRBV4-1
abundance: -
CDR3nt: TGCGCCAGCAGCCAAGTATTCGGGGTTACCTCCTACGAGCAGTACTTC
CDR3aa: CASSQVFGVTSYEQYF

d_gene: -
j_gene: TRBJ2-7
len: 17
v_gene: TRBV3-1
abundance: few
CDR3nt: TGTGCCAGCAGCCAATTCTCAGCGGTTAAGTTCTCCTACGAGCAGTACTTC
CDR3aa: CASSQFSAVKFSYEQYF

d_gene: -
j_gene: TRBJ1-1
len: 14
v_gene: TRBV10-3
abundance: -
CDR3nt: TGTGCCATCAAATTGACAGGTACGGACACTGAAGCTTTCTTT
CDR3aa: CAIKLTGTDTEAFF

d_gene: -
j_gene: TRBJ2-2
len: 16
v_gene: TRBV6-1
abundance: -
CDR3nt: TGTGCCAGCAGAAAAGCGAGACAGATGAACACCGGGGAGCTGTTTTTT
CDR3aa: CASRKARQMNTGELFF

d_gene: -
j_gene: TRBJ1-1
len: 13
v_gene: TRBV2
abundance: many
CDR3nt: TGTGCCATAAGATCTTTTATGAACACTGAAGCTTTCTTT
CDR3aa: CAIRSFMNTEAFF

d_gene: -
j_gene: TRBJ2-1
len: 15
v_gene: TRBV5-1
abundance: -
CDR3nt: TGCGCCAGCAGGGCCGGGGCCCCCTCCTACAATGAGCAGTTCTTC
CDR3aa: CASRAGAPSYNEQFF

d_gene: TRBD2
j_gene: TRBJ2-5
len: 16
v_gene: TRBV27
abundance: many
CDR3nt: TGTGCCAGCAGTTTAATTAGCGGGAGTCTCGGAAAGACCCAGTACTTC
CDR3aa: CASSLISGSLGKTQYF

d_gene: TRBD1
j_gene: TRBJ1-5
len: 16
v_gene: TRBV7-8
abundance: many
CDR3nt: TGTGCCAGCAGCCTTTACCCGACAGGGAACAATCAGCCCCAGCATTTT
CDR3aa: CASSLYPTGNNQPQHF

d_gene: -
j_gene: TRBJ2-4
len: 12
v_gene: TRBV20-1
abundance: many
CDR3nt: TGCAGTGCTATCCGCAGGGAGAACATTCAGTACTTC
CDR3aa: CSAIRRENIQYF

d_gene: -
j_gene: TRBJ2-5
len: 17
v_gene: TRBV9
abundance: -
CDR3nt: TGTGCCAGCAGCGTAGGTCGAGGAGGACCGAACCAAGAGACCCAGTACTTC
CDR3aa: CASSVGRGGPNQETQYF

d_gene: -
j_gene: TRBJ1-4
len: 15
v_gene: TRBV27
abundance: few
CDR3nt: TGTGCCAGCAGTTTATCAACCCCCCCGGTTGAAAAACTGTTTTTT
CDR3aa: CASSLSTPPVEKLFF

d_gene: -
j_gene: TRBJ2-2
len: 12
v_gene: TRBV28
abundance: many
CDR3nt: TGTGCCAGCAGTTTAGGGGATCGGGAGCTGTTTTTT
CDR3aa: CASSLGDRELFF

d_gene: -
j_gene: TRBJ2-5
len: 15
v_gene: TRBV5-4
abundance: -
CDR3nt: TGTGCCAGCAGCTTGATAGGTAGCAGCCAAGAGACCCAGTACTTC
CDR3aa: CASSLIGSSQETQYF

d_gene: -
j_gene: TRBJ2-3
len: 15
v_gene: TRBV20-1
abundance: -
CDR3nt: TGCAGTGCTACGAGGGTGACGGGGAGCACAGATACGCAGTATTTT
CDR3aa: CSATRVTGSTDTQYF

d_gene: -
j_gene: TRBJ1-2
len: 14
v_gene: TRBV29-1
abundance: -
CDR3nt: TGCAGCGTTGAAGATAATGAGTCTAACTATGGCTACACCTTC
CDR3aa: CSVEDNESNYGYTF

d_gene: -
j_gene: TRBJ2-6
len: 14
v_gene: TRBV3-1
abundance: -
CDR3nt: TGTGCCAGCAGCCCCCCCTCTGGGGCCAACGTCCTGACTTTC
CDR3aa: CASSPPSGANVLTF

d_gene: TRBD2
j_gene: TRBJ2-5
len: 15
v_gene: TRBV20-1
abundance: few
CDR3nt: TGCAGTGCTCAGACTAGCGGGAGGGTGTGGGAGACCCAGTACTTC
CDR3aa: CSAQTSGRVWETQYF

d_gene: -
j_gene: TRBJ2-1
len: 18
v_gene: TRBV11-2
abundance: -
CDR3nt: TGTGCCAGCAGCCTAATTAGGAGGATAGCGGTGGAATCCAATGAGCAGTTCTTC
CDR3aa: CASSLIRRIAVESNEQFF

d_gene: TRBD2
j_gene: TRBJ2-7
len: 15
v_gene: TRBV2
abundance: -
CDR3nt: TGTGCCAGCTCCGGACTAGCGGGATTGTTTTCCGAGCAGTACTTC
CDR3aa: CASSGLAGLFSEQYF

d_gene: -
j_gene: TRBJ2-7
len: 14
v_gene: TRBV24-1
abundance: -
CDR3nt: TGTGCCACCAGTGATTCAGGGTACTCCTACGAGCAGTACTTC
CDR3aa: CATSDSGYSYEQYF

d_gene: TRBD2
j_gene: TRBJ2-3
len: 15
v_gene: TRBV5-1
abundance: few
CDR3nt: TGCGCCAGCAGCTCGGGACTAGCGGACACAGATACGCAGTATTTT
CDR3aa: CASSSGLADTDTQYF

d_gene: TRBD1
j_gene: TRBJ1-2
len: 15
v_gene: TRBV6-5
abundance: -
CDR3nt: TGTGCCAGCAGTTACAGTCTGACAGGGAACTATGGCTACACCTTC
CDR3aa: CASSYSLTGNYGYTF

d_gene: TRBD1
j_gene: TRBJ2-7
len: 15
v_gene: TRBV28
abundance: few
CDR3nt: TGTGCCAGCAGCGATTCCGGGACAGGGGGGGGGGAGCAGTACTTC
CDR3aa: CASSDSGTGGGEQYF

d_gene: -
j_gene: TRBJ1-2
len: 13
v_gene: TRBV10-3
abundance: -
CDR3nt: TGTGCCATCAGTGCGGGGGCAGGGTATGGCTACACCTTC
CDR3aa: CAISAGAGYGYTF

d_gene: TRBD1
j_gene: TRBJ1-4
len: 16
v_gene: TRBV7-9
abundance: few
CDR3nt: TGTGCCAGCAGCTGGGACAGAAGAGGGACTAATGAAAAACTGTTTTTT
CDR3aa: CASSWDRRGTNEKLFF

d_gene: TRBD1
j_gene: TRBJ2-2
len: 16
v_gene: TRBV28
abundance: many
CDR3nt: TGTGCCAGCAGTTTCGGGACAGGGTGGAGCACCGGGGAGCTGTTTTTT
CDR3aa: CASSFGTGWSTGELFF

d_gene: TRBD1
j_gene: TRBJ1-2
len: 15
v_gene: TRBV6-2/TRBV6-3
abundance: -
CDR3nt: TGTGCCAGCAGCGAACCGGGACAGAAATTCTATGGCTACACCTTC
CDR3aa: CASSEPGQKFYGYTF

d_gene: TRBD1
j_gene: TRBJ1-1
len: 14
v_gene: TRBV28
abundance: -
CDR3nt: TGTGCCAGCAGACGACAGGGGGCCGGGACTGAAGCTTTCTTT
CDR3aa: CASRRQGAGTEAFF

d_gene: -
j_gene: TRBJ1-1
len: 13
v_gene: TRBV6-5
abundance: many
CDR3nt: TGTGCCAGCAGCTACGACCGGGGCACTGAAGCTTTCTTT
CDR3aa: CASSYDRGTEAFF

d_gene: -
j_gene: TRBJ1-2
len: 15
v_gene: TRBV20-1
abundance: many
CDR3nt: TGCAGTGCTAGCCAAAACCGGGCGGACCTATATGGCTACACCTTC
CDR3aa: CSASQNRADLYGYTF

d_gene: TRBD2
j_gene: TRBJ2-5
len: 15
v_gene: TRBV20-1
abundance: -
CDR3nt: TGCAGTGCCCCTGGACTAGCGGGAGCCCAAGAGACCCAGTACTTC
CDR3aa: CSAPGLAGAQETQYF

d_gene: -
j_gene: TRBJ2-7
len: 11
v_gene: TRBV2
abundance: many
CDR3nt: TGTGCCAGCAGTGAAGAGGACGAGCAGTACTTC
CDR3aa: CASSEEDEQYF

d_gene: TRBD1
j_gene: TRBJ1-2
len: 13
v_gene: TRBV28
abundance: -
CDR3nt: TGTGCCAGCCGGGACAGGGGTAGATATGGCTACACCTTC
CDR3aa: CASRDRGRYGYTF

d_gene: -
j_gene: TRBJ2-5
len: 15
v_gene: TRBV15
abundance: few
CDR3nt: TGTGCCACCGCGTTAAGGGGGGACCCGTTGGAGACCCAGTACTTC
CDR3aa: CATALRGDPLETQYF

d_gene: -
j_gene: TRBJ1-1
len: 13
v_gene: TRBV7-9
abundance: -
CDR3nt: TGTGCCAGCAGCTTGGGGGACTTCCCAGAAGCTTTCTTT
CDR3aa: CASSLGDFPEAFF

d_gene: -
j_gene: TRBJ1-5
len: 16
v_gene: TRBV6-5
abundance: many
CDR3nt: TGTGCCAGCAGTTACAGACCAAGGGTATTCGATCAGCCCCAGCATTTT
CDR3aa: CASSYRPRVFDQPQHF